The 18 T cell receptor beta chains presented below share a single source sample, sequenced in a study of T cell clonotyping in hematopoietic cell transplantation. Using immunoSEQ multiplex PCR, the repertoire was profiled, and TCRdb retains in-frame clones only, with some absent. The table has over 6,000 clones, just under 90% seen once. Sequenced here: peripheral blood mononuclear cells, sampled 100 days after allogeneic stem cell transplant. Source of these receptors: a female patient between 40 and 50 years old who had an allogeneic stem cell transplant from a related donor, so the T cells may come from the graft donor. Some clones in this sample may be carry-over from other donors' samples.

CDR3 nucleotides: TGTGCCAGCAGCCTGGGGACAGGGCATGGCTACACCTTC. Its protein product is CASSLGTGHGYTF. The chain couples TRBV6-1 to TRBJ1-2; TRBD1 matches 9 bases. V was clipped by 6 bases and J by 6 bases; unmatched bases: 5. Per the germline V gene, CDR1 is MNHNS and CDR2 is SASEGT. CDR3 length: 13 residues.

The chain recombines TRBV25-1 with TRBJ1-5; D unclear. Trimming pared 1 base from V and 5 bases from J, leaving 9 bases between. CDR1 is MGHDK and CDR2 is SYGVNS in the germline V gene. CDR3 size: 14 residues. This chain's CDR3 is CASSEFGPDQPQHF. Written as DNA, the CDR3 is TGTGCCAGCAGTGAATTTGGTCCCGATCAGCCCCAGCATTTT. Variable domain in full (rest from reference TRBV25-1 and TRBJ1-5): EADIYQTPRYLVIGTGKKITLECSQTMGHDKMYWYQQDPGMELHLIHYSYGVNSTEKGDLSSESTVSRIRTEHFPLTLESARPSHTSQYLCASSEFGPDQPQHFGDGTRLSIL.

The chain links TRBV28 to TRBJ2-7; no clear D gene. CDR3 length equals 14 residues. Trimming took 5 bases from V and 2 from J, leaving 13 bases between them. Germline-derived CDR1 and CDR2 are MDHEN and SYDVKM. The CDR3, as DNA: TGTGCCAGCAGTCTTTCAACGGGCGCCTACGAGCAGTACTTC. It encodes CASSLSTGAYEQYF.

About this clone: An end of the junction differs from the germline gene, which may be a read error. V gene TRBV28 combines with J gene TRBJ1-5, with TRBD1 matching over 11 bases. CDR1 and CDR2 (germline): MDHEN, SYDVKM. The CDR3 covers 16 residues. The DNA for the CDR3 is TGTGCCAGCAGCTTATTCGGACAGGGGGCTAGTCAGCCCCAGCATTTT. This codes for CASSLFGQGASQPQHF. Supplemented by reference TRBV28 and TRBJ1-5, the full variable domain reads DVKVTQSSRYLVKRTGEKVFLECVQDMDHENMFWYRQDPGLGLRLIYFSYDVKMKEKGDIPEGYSVSREKKERFSLILESASTNQTSMYLCASSLFGQGASQPQHFGDGTRLSIL.

The chain recombines TRBV9 with TRBJ2-1; 8 bases are a match to TRBD2. Germline loops: CDR1 SGDLS, CDR2 YYNGEE. The CDR3 is 14 residues long. With 8 bases clipped from V and 3 bases from J, the junction kept 7 bases outside the gene matches. CDR3 DNA sequence: TGTGCCAGTGGGTGGGCGGGAGGCTACAATGAGCAGTTCTTC. Protein: CASGWAGGYNEQFF.

The chain combines TRBV5-1 with TRBJ2-1, with 13 nucleotides matching TRBD2. The V and J ends lost 5 bases and 10 bases, in that order; junction bases with no gene match: 9. The germline CDR1 and CDR2 sequences are SGHRS and YFSETQ. The CDR3 runs 15 residues. The CDR3 here is CASRDGLAGAGEQFF. In DNA, the CDR3 is TGCGCCAGCAGAGATGGACTAGCGGGAGCAGGGGAGCAGTTCTTC.

This chain links TRBV27 with TRBJ2-7, with D unresolved. V was trimmed by 4 bases and J by 0 bases, leaving 4 bases between them. The germline gives CDR1 MNHEY, CDR2 SMNVEV (reference sequence). The CDR3 has 12 amino acids. The CDR3 DNA is TGTGCCAGCAGTTCAACCTCCTACGAGCAGTACTTC. Translated: CASSSTSYEQYF.

V is TRBV2 and J is TRBJ2-2; weak D call: TRBD1 (5 bases). Trimming pared 4 bases from V and 2 bases from J, leaving 11 bases between. Germline V lookup: CDR1 SNHLY, CDR2 FYNNEI. The CDR3 extends over 15 amino acids. In DNA, the CDR3 is TGTGCCAGCAGTGGTCAGGGTATTAACACCGGGGAGCTGTTTTTT. Protein product: CASSGQGINTGELFF.

The V gene is TRBV30, the J gene TRBJ1-5, with D possibly TRBD1 on 5 matching bases. CDR1 is GTSNPN, CDR2 SVGIG, per germline (reference sequence). V was shortened by 0 bases and J by 6 bases, with 9 bases between the two germline ends. The CDR3 contains 13 residues. The DNA for the CDR3 is TGTGCCTGGAGTGTACTGGGGGGTCAGCCCCAGCATTTT. Amino acids: CAWSVLGGQPQHF.

This chain uses TRBV28 with TRBJ1-5, with TRBD1 matching over 7 bases. Germline V lookup: CDR1 MDHEN, CDR2 SYDVKM. CDR3 length: 13 residues. The V gene end was trimmed by 5 bases and the J gene end by 8 bases; junction bases not matched to a gene: 6. This CDR3 reads CASSKDRSKPQHF. The CDR3 DNA reads TGTGCCAGCAGTAAGGACAGGAGCAAGCCCCAGCATTTT.

The V gene is TRBV7-2, the J gene TRBJ2-3; weak D call: TRBD1 (6 bases). V was shortened by 6 bases and J by 0 bases, with 13 bases between the two germline ends. The CDR3 has 15 residues. The germline gives CDR1 SGHTA, CDR2 FQGNSA. DNA of the CDR3: TGTGCCAGCAGATTACAGGGTCCGAGCACAGATACGCAGTATTTT. Translation: CASRLQGPSTDTQYF.

The V and J genes are TRBV28 and TRBJ1-2, with TRBD1 as a possible D gene (5 bases). The germline V gene has CDR1 MDHEN and CDR2 SYDVKM. Trimming cost V 3 bases and J 8 bases, with 10 bases left between them. This CDR3 contains 12 residues. The DNA for the CDR3 is TGTGCCAGCAGTTTGCTGGGGGACGGCTACACCTTC. As protein: CASSLLGDGYTF.

This clone was seen a handful of times. This chain uses TRBV27 with TRBJ1-4; possible D gene TRBD1, 5 bases. The CDR3 is 17 residues long. V was cut by 5 bases and J by 2 bases, with 18 bases left in between. Per germline, CDR1 MNHEY and CDR2 SMNVEV (reference sequence). Here the CDR3 DNA reads TGTGCCAGCAGTCCCTCCCCCCCGGGGCGGACTAATGAAAAACTGTTTTTT. Encoded protein: CASSPSPPGRTNEKLFF. Based on the CDR3 plus reference TRBV27 and TRBJ1-4, the full variable domain is EAQVTQNPRYLITVTGKKLTVTCSQNMNHEYMSWYRQDPGLGLRQIYYSMNVEVTDKGDVPEGYKVSRKEKRNFPLILESPSPNQTSLYFCASSPSPPGRTNEKLFFGSGTQLSVL.

The genes are TRBV2 and TRBJ2-7; D unclear. Deletions cut 6 bases from V and 2 bases from J, with 14 bases between. CDR1 is SNHLY, CDR2 FYNNEI, per germline. There are 14 residues in the CDR3. The CDR3 protein is CASRIGAVTYEQYF. CDR3 bases: TGTGCCAGCAGAATCGGCGCGGTCACCTACGAGCAGTACTTC.

The V call is TRBV2, the J call TRBJ1-5; D may be TRBD1 (5 bases). CDR3 length equals 16 residues. Germline lookup yields CDR1 SNHLY and CDR2 FYNNEI. Trimming left V 6 bases short and J 0 bases short, with 15 bases between. CDR3 in amino acids: CASRPFTGGSNQPQHF. DNA for the CDR3: TGTGCCAGCAGACCCTTTACCGGGGGTAGCAATCAGCCCCAGCATTTT.

This clone was counted once. The chain joins TRBV6-5 to TRBJ1-5; 10 bases fit TRBD1. Germline V CDR1 and CDR2: MNHEY, SVGAGI. V shed 4 bases and J 2 bases; nucleotides not matched to a gene: 5. The CDR3 has 16 residues. The CDR3 DNA reads TGTGCCAGCAGTTTGGGACAGGGGTTTGGCAATCAGCCCCAGCATTTT. Translated: CASSLGQGFGNQPQHF.

The chain recombines TRBV6-1 with TRBJ2-7; perhaps D is TRBD1 or TRBD2 (5 bases each). The CDR3 extends over 14 amino acids. The germline V gene has CDR1 MNHNS and CDR2 SASEGT. With 6 bases removed from V and 0 bases from J, the gap between germline ends came to 12 bases. The CDR3 reads CASRPTDYSYEQYF. The CDR3 nucleotides read TGTGCCAGCAGGCCGACAGACTACTCCTACGAGCAGTACTTC.

The V gene is TRBV5-1, the J gene TRBJ2-2; 9 bases align to TRBD1. Germline V lookup: CDR1 SGHRS, CDR2 YFSETQ. V shed 4 bases and J 6 bases; nucleotides not matched to a gene: 10. The CDR3 consists of 16 residues. CDR3 in DNA: TGCGCCAGCAGCCCCGGACAGGGGTCAGGAGCCGGGGAGCTGTTTTTT. Its protein is CASSPGQGSGAGELFF.